Shown below are 12 T cell receptor beta chains from a single sample sequenced in a study of technical replicates of blood from several donors. The table came from immunoSEQ multiplex PCR; TCRdb's copy has only in-frame clones and leaves some out. The data contain 45,000 to 55,000 clones, roughly 94% of them seen just once; the ten biggest clones take up about 0.22%. Input material: T cells isolated from PBMCs. The source is a human donor in good health.

The rearrangement uses TRBV10-3 and TRBJ1-2, with 8 bases identical to TRBD1. J was trimmed by 1 base and V by 7 bases; bases with no gene match: 5. CDR3 length: 14 residues. Germline V gene sequence: CDR1 ENHRY, CDR2 SYGVKD. This CDR3 reads CAINPGQGNYGYTF. The DNA for the CDR3 is TGTGCCATCAACCCTGGACAGGGTAACTATGGCTACACCTTC.

The rearrangement uses TRBV5-1 and TRBJ2-1; D not certain. CDR3 length: 14 amino acids. The germline CDR1 and CDR2 sequences are SGHRS and YFSETQ. The V gene lost 4 bases and the J gene lost 0 bases, with 8 bases spanning the gap. The CDR3 sequence is CASSRTSSYNEQFF. The CDR3 DNA follows: TGCGCCAGCAGCCGAACGAGCTCCTACAATGAGCAGTTCTTC.

The CDR3 DNA is TGTGCCAGCAGCTTAATTTCCAGAATGAACACTGAAGCTTTCTTT. Its translation: CASSLISRMNTEAFF. The chain carries TRBV11-3 and TRBJ1-1; D is unclear. Trimming took off 2 bases at V and 0 bases at J, with 10 bases between the two ends. Germline V lookup: CDR1 SGHNT, CDR2 YENEEA. This CDR3 contains 15 residues.

This chain joins TRBV5-1 and TRBJ2-7; 16 bases align to TRBD2. This CDR3 has 17 residues. Germline-derived CDR1 and CDR2 are SGHRS and YFSETQ. V lost 3 bases, J lost 6 bases, and 9 bases stayed unmatched. CDR3 sequence: CASSSHDGTSGRGEQYF. DNA for the CDR3: TGCGCCAGCAGCTCACACGACGGGACTAGCGGGAGGGGCGAGCAGTACTTC.

The gene calls are TRBV10-3 and TRBJ2-1; 15 bases line up with TRBD2. Germline V gene data show CDR1 as ENHRY and CDR2 as SYGVKD. The CDR3 runs to 16 residues. The V gene end was trimmed by 2 bases and the J gene end by 9 bases; junction bases not matched to a gene: 5. This chain's CDR3 is CAISEGLAGGVGEQFF. The CDR3 DNA reads TGTGCCATCAGTGAGGGACTAGCGGGAGGGGTGGGTGAGCAGTTCTTC.

This clone was picked up one time. J is TRBJ2-2 and V is TRBV5-1, with TRBD1 as a possible D gene (6 bases). Trimming removed 2 bases from V and 4 bases from J, with 12 bases in between. CDR1 SGHRS and CDR2 YFSETQ come from the germline V gene. The CDR3 extends over 15 amino acids. CDR3 nucleotide sequence: TGCGCCAGCAGCTTAGTCAGGGGTGGCACCGGGGAGCTGTTTTTT. Protein product: CASSLVRGGTGELFF.

The gene calls are TRBV15 and TRBJ1-5; TRBD1 agrees at 7 bases. The length of the CDR3 is 17 residues. Trimming cost V 0 bases and J 4 bases; bases outside gene matches: 9. Germline V gene data show CDR1 as LNHNV and CDR2 as YYDKDF (reference sequence). The CDR3 bases are TGTGCCACCAGCAGAGATCTCGGACACAGGGGAAATCAGCCCCAGCATTTT. Translation: CATSRDLGHRGNQPQHF.

The V gene is TRBV10-2, the J gene TRBJ2-7; 8 bases match TRBD2. Trimming cost V 7 bases and J 4 bases; bases outside gene matches: 9. The CDR3 extends over 14 amino acids. The germline V gene encodes CDR1 WSHSY and CDR2 SAAADI. Written as DNA, the CDR3 is TGCGCCAGCAAGATAGGCGGGAGGTTGTACGAGCAGTACTTC. Translation gives CASKIGGRLYEQYF.

The chain carries TRBV7-6 and TRBJ2-7, with TRBD1 as a possible D gene (6 bases). This CDR3 is built from 15 residues. CDR1 is SGHVS, CDR2 FNYEAQ, per germline. The V end lost 1 base, the J end lost 3 bases, and 13 bases lay between the germline ends. In DNA, the CDR3 is TGTGCCAGCAGCTTAGGAACGGGACACAGCTACGAGCAGTACTTC. As protein: CASSLGTGHSYEQYF. Full variable domain (missing parts from reference TRBV7-6 and TRBJ2-7): GAGVSQSPRYKVTKRGQDVALRCDPISGHVSLYWYRQALGQGPEFLTYFNYEAQQDKSGLPNDRFSAERPEGSISTLTIQRTEQRDSAMYRCASSLGTGHSYEQYFGPGTRLTVT.

The chain recombines TRBV5-1 with TRBJ1-1; 8 bases line up with TRBD1. V gave up 5 bases and J gave up 2 bases; unmatched junction bases: 8. This CDR3 comprises 15 residues. Germline CDR1 is SGHRS and CDR2 is YFSETQ. This chain's CDR3 is CASRRSDRGNTEAFF. CDR3 in DNA: TGCGCCAGCAGACGATCTGACAGGGGTAACACTGAAGCTTTCTTT.

This clone showed up just once. The V gene is TRBV28, the J gene TRBJ1-3; no reliable D call. CDR1 MDHEN and CDR2 SYDVKM come from the germline V gene. There are 15 residues in the CDR3. Deletions cut 6 bases from V and 0 bases from J, with 12 bases between. In DNA form, the CDR3 reads TGTGCCAGCAGGCTCGGGTCGAGCTCTGGAAACACCATATATTTT. This encodes CASRLGSSSGNTIYF.

The rearrangement joins TRBV6-6 to TRBJ1-1; possible D gene TRBD1, 5 bases. The germline V gene has CDR1 MNHNY and CDR2 SVGAGI (reference sequence). The V gene lost 7 bases and the J gene lost 6 bases, with 18 bases spanning the gap. The CDR3 has 14 amino acids. CDR3 sequence reads: CASTEEQGNPEAFF. CDR3 in DNA: TGTGCCAGCACCGAGGAGCAGGGTAACCCTGAAGCTTTCTTT.